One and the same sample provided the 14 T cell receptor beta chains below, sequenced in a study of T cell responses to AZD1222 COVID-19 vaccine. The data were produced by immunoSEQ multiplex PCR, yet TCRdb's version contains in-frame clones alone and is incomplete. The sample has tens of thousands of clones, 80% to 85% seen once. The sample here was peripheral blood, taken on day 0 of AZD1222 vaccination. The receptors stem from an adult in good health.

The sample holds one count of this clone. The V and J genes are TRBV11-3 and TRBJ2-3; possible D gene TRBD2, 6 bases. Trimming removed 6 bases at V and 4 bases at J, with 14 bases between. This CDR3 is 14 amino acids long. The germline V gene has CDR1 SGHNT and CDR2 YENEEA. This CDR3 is CASSLWRESDTQYF. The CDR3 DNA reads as TGTGCCAGCAGTCTCTGGCGGGAATCAGATACGCAGTATTTT.

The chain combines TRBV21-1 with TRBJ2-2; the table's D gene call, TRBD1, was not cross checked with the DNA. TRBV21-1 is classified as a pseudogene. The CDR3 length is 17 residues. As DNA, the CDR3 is TGTGCCAGCAGCAAAGTACGGGTGAGGGGGAAAGGAGGGGAGCTGTTTTTT. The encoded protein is CASSKVRVRGKGGELFF.

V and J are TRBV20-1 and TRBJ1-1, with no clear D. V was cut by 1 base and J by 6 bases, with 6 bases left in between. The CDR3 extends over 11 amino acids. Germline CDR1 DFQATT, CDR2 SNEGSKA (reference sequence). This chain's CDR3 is CSARGDAEAFF. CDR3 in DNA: TGCAGTGCTAGAGGAGACGCTGAAGCTTTCTTT.

The CDR3 sequence is CASSQDWGTGGYGYTF. CDR3 nucleotides: TGCGCCAGCAGCCAAGATTGGGGGACAGGGGGCTATGGCTACACCTTC. V and J are TRBV4-1 and TRBJ1-2, with TRBD1 matching over 11 bases. V was pared by 0 bases and J by 4 bases, with 4 bases of the junction left unmatched. The CDR3 is 16 amino acids. CDR1 and CDR2 from the germline V gene are MGHRA and YSYEKL.

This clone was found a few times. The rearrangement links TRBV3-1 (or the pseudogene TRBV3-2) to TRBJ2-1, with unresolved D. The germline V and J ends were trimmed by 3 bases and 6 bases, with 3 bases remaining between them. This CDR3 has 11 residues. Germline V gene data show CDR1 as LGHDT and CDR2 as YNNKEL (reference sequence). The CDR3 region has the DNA TGTGCCAGCAGCCACGTCAATGAGCAGTTCTTC. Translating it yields CASSHVNEQFF.

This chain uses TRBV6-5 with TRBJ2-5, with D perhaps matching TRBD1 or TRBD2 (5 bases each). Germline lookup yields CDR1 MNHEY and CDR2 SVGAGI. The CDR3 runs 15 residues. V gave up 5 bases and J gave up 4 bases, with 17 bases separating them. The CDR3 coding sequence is TGTGCCAGCAGTCCTACATTGGGGGATCGAGAGACCCAGTACTTC. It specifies CASSPTLGDRETQYF.

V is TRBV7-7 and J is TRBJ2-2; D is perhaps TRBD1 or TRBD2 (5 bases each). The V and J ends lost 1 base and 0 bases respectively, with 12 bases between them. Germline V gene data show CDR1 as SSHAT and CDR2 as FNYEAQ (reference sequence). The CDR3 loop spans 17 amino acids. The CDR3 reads CASSLDVGAANTGELFF. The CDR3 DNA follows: TGTGCCAGCAGCTTAGACGTCGGGGCCGCGAACACCGGGGAGCTGTTTTTT.

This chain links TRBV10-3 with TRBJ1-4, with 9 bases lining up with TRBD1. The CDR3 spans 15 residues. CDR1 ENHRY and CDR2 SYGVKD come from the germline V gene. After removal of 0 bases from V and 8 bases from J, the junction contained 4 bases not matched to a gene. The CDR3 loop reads CAISESTGGREKLFF. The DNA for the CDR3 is TGTGCCATCAGTGAGTCTACAGGGGGCCGAGAAAAACTGTTTTTT.

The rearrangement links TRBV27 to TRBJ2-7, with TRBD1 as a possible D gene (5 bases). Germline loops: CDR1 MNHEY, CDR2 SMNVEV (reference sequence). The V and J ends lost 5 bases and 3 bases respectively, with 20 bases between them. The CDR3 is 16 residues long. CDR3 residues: CASSHTQDILRYEQYF. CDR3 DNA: TGTGCCAGCAGTCACACCCAGGACATACTTCGCTACGAGCAGTACTTC.

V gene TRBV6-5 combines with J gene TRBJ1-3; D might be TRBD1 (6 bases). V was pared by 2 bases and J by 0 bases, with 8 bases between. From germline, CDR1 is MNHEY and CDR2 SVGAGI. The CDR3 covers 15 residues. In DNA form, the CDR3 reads TGTGCCAGCAGTTACACAGGGTCCTCTGGAAACACCATATATTTT. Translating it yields CASSYTGSSGNTIYF.

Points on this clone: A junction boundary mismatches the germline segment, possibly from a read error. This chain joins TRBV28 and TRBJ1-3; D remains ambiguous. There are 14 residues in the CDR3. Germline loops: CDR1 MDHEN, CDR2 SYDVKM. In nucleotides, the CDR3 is TGTGCCAGCAGTTTAGCCCTACCTGGAGACACCATATATTTT. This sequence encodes CASSLALPGDTIYF.

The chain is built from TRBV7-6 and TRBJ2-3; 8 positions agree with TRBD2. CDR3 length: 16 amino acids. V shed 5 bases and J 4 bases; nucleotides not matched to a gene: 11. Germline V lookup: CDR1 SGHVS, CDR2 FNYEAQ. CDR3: CASSPRGGAMSDTQYF. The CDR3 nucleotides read TGTGCCAGCAGCCCCCGGGGGGGGGCGATGTCAGATACGCAGTATTTT.

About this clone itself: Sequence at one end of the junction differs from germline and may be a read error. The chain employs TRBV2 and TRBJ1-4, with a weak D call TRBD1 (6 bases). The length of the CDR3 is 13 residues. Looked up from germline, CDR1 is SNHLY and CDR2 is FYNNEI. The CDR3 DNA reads TGTGCCAGCAGTGAAGGGACAGAGGATCGGAGAGTTTTT. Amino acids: CASSEGTEDRRVF.

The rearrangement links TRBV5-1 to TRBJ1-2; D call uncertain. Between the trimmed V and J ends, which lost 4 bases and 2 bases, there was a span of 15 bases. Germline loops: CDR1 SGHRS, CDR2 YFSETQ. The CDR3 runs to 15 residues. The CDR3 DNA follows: TGCGCCAGCAGCCCCGGTTCGGGTCTCAACTATGGCTACACCTTC. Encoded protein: CASSPGSGLNYGYTF.